A single sample gave rise to the 30 T cell receptor beta chains below, sequenced in a study of spatial heterogeneity in lung cancer. TCRdb re-derived calls from the 5' RACE reads in MiXCR, one entry per CDR3 protein. The table has under 100,000 distinct CDR3 sequences, approximately 8.6% seen once. Time point noted: sample taken at primary tumor resection. No cell sorting; template was whole RNA from tumor, lung tissue or PBMC. Sequencing was performed on PBMCs, taken at surgery. Receptors originate from a male donor with early-stage non-small cell lung cancer.

There are a few counts of this clonotype. The V call is TRBV9, the J call TRBJ2-5; D is unclear. The V gene lost 4 bases and the J gene lost 5 bases, with 15 bases spanning the gap. Germline lookup yields CDR1 SGDLS and CDR2 YYNGEE. The CDR3 has 14 amino acids. For the CDR3, the DNA is TGTGCCAGCAGCCTTTGGACCAGCCCCGAGACCCAGTACTTC. It specifies CASSLWTSPETQYF.

This clonotype was found a few times. The chain recombines TRBV2 with TRBJ2-3, with 8 bases identical to TRBD1. V dropped 5 bases and J dropped 1; count of bases not matched to a gene: 5. Germline loops: CDR1 SNHLY, CDR2 FYNNEI. The CDR3 covers 15 residues. The CDR3: CASSTGTGGTDTQYF. CDR3 nucleotide sequence: TGTGCCAGCAGTACCGGGACAGGAGGCACAGATACGCAGTATTTT.

This clonotype was seen many times. The V call is TRBV7-9, the J call TRBJ2-3; D is unresolved. V shed 3 bases and J shed 6 bases, with 7 bases lying between them. CDR1 SEHNR and CDR2 FQNEAQ come from the germline V gene (reference sequence). CDR3 length: 12 residues. In DNA, the CDR3 is TGTGCCAGCAGCTTGGTGGGGGATACGCAGTATTTT. It yields the protein CASSLVGDTQYF.

The chain has TRBV7-3 and TRBJ2-1; no clear D gene. The CDR3 loop spans 15 amino acids. Trimming stripped 5 bases from V and 0 bases from J, with 11 bases between. Germline V gene data show CDR1 as SGHTA and CDR2 as FQGTGA. The CDR3 sequence is CASSPTSASYNEQFF. CDR3 nucleotides: TGTGCCAGCAGCCCTACTTCAGCCTCCTACAATGAGCAGTTCTTC.

The CDR3 sequence is CASGPSFSEQYF. In DNA form, the CDR3 reads TGTGCTAGCGGACCGTCCTTTAGCGAGCAGTACTTC. The gene calls are TRBV12-5 and TRBJ2-7; D is ambiguous. Trimming took 9 bases from V and 6 from J, leaving 15 bases between them. Germline lookup yields CDR1 LGHNT and CDR2 FRNRAP. This CDR3 comprises 12 residues.

This clonotype was counted between two and nine times. This chain uses TRBV4-3 with TRBJ2-2; D is undetermined. The CDR3 extends over 13 amino acids. In germline, CDR1 is LGHNA, CDR2 YSLEER. Deletions cut 2 bases from V and 8 bases from J, with 9 bases between. CDR3 protein: CASSQLTGGELFF. For the CDR3, the DNA is TGCGCCAGCAGCCAACTAACCGGGGGGGAGCTGTTTTTT.

This clonotype was detected ten times or more. The chain uses TRBV3-1 and TRBJ2-3; D is uncertain. The V gene's germline CDR1 is LGHDT and CDR2 YNNKEL (reference sequence). Between the trimmed V and J ends, which lost 0 bases and 0 bases, there was a span of 7 bases. The CDR3 is made up of 15 amino acids. CDR3 bases: TGTGCCAGCAGCCAAGAGAGAAGGAGCACAGATACGCAGTATTTT. It is translated as CASSQERRSTDTQYF.

This clonotype was observed a handful of times. The rearrangement links TRBV6-2 or TRBV6-3 to TRBJ2-5; D might be TRBD1 (5 bases). This CDR3 is built from 14 residues. Germline CDR1 and CDR2: MNHEY and SVGEGT. The V gene lost 2 bases and the J gene lost 5 bases, with 12 bases spanning the gap. The chain's CDR3 is CASSYRQGYETQYF. CDR3 in DNA: TGTGCCAGCAGTTACAGGCAGGGATATGAGACCCAGTACTTC.

The V and J genes are TRBV20-1 and TRBJ1-1, with 8 positions matching TRBD1. The CDR3 length is 14 residues. Germline V lookup: CDR1 DFQATT, CDR2 SNEGSKA (reference sequence). V shed 4 bases, J shed 2 bases, and the junction held 6 bases outside the gene matches. Here the CDR3 reads CSATRTGQNTEAFF. DNA for the CDR3: TGCAGTGCTACCCGGACAGGGCAAAACACTGAAGCTTTCTTT.

The table lists this clonotype with many counts. This chain connects TRBV18 to TRBJ2-5; 7 nucleotides align to TRBD2. The V segment lost 5 bases and the J segment 2 bases; nucleotides outside the gene matches: 5. This CDR3 is built from 14 residues. Per germline, CDR1 KGHSH and CDR2 LQKENI. CDR3 bases: TGTGCCAGCTCATCGTCTAGCGGACAAGAGACCCAGTACTTC. It translates to CASSSSSGQETQYF.

This clonotype was detected a few times. The genes are TRBV20-1 and TRBJ2-1; 9 bases are shared with TRBD2. Looked up from germline, CDR1 is DFQATT and CDR2 is SNEGSKA (reference sequence). J lost 7 bases, V lost 3 bases, and 16 bases had no gene match. The CDR3 covers 17 residues. CDR3 sequence: CSASSTLAGLEGNEQFF. In nucleotides, the CDR3 is TGCAGTGCTAGTTCTACCCTAGCGGGATTAGAGGGGAATGAGCAGTTCTTC.

This clonotype was counted between two and nine times. V is TRBV20-1 and J is TRBJ2-7; D not resolved. The CDR3 is 14 amino acids. Trimming stripped 7 bases from V and 1 base from J, with 17 bases between. Looked up from germline, CDR1 is DFQATT and CDR2 is SNEGSKA (reference sequence). The CDR3 region has the DNA TGCAGTGTCGCGGACGTAGCCGATTCCTACGAGCAGTACTTC. Translation: CSVADVADSYEQYF.

This clonotype occurred many times. This chain joins TRBV29-1 and TRBJ1-2; D may be TRBD1 (5 bases). The ends were cut back, 2 bases at V and 2 bases at J, with 9 bases in the middle. Germline assignment: CDR1 SQVTM and CDR2 ANQGSEA. The CDR3 has 13 residues. The CDR3 nucleotides are TGCAGCGTTGAAAGTGAGGGGAACTATGGCTACACCTTC. It specifies CSVESEGNYGYTF.

The J gene is TRBJ2-5, the V gene TRBV5-1; 9 bases match TRBD2. V shed 1 base and J 5 bases; nucleotides not matched to a gene: 6. Germline values: CDR1 SGHRS, CDR2 YFSETQ. The CDR3 spans 15 residues. As DNA, the CDR3 is TGCGCCAGCAGCTTGACTGCGGGAGGGACGGAGACCCAGTACTTC. Translating it yields CASSLTAGGTETQYF.

The chain is built from TRBV3-1 and TRBJ2-2, with D perhaps matching TRBD1 or TRBD2 (6 bases each). Trimming pared 4 bases from V and 3 bases from J, leaving 15 bases between. The CDR3 consists of 16 residues. Germline CDR1 is LGHDT and CDR2 is YNNKEL (reference sequence). DNA for the CDR3: TGTGCCAGCAGCCCCTGGTGGGGGGCGGACACCGGGGAGCTGTTTTTT. The encoded protein is CASSPWWGADTGELFF.

This clonotype was detected many times. The chain employs TRBV20-1 and TRBJ1-4; the D is unclear. From germline, CDR1 is DFQATT and CDR2 SNEGSKA (reference sequence). The V end was cut by 0 bases, the J end by 5 bases, with 16 bases between. This CDR3 region has 16 residues. CDR3 sequence: CSARDPTLRNNEKLFF. Here the CDR3 DNA reads TGCAGTGCTAGAGATCCTACCCTGCGGAACAATGAAAAACTGTTTTTT.

This clonotype turned up a few times. This chain's CDR3 is CASSARGTGGSNEQFF. CDR3 DNA: TGCGCCAGCAGCGCCCGTGGGACAGGGGGAAGCAATGAGCAGTTCTTC. This chain uses TRBV5-1 with TRBJ2-1; 11 bases fit TRBD1. V gave up 4 bases and J gave up 6 bases; unmatched junction bases: 9. Germline V gene lookup returns CDR1 SGHRS and CDR2 YFSETQ. CDR3 size: 16 residues.

This clonotype was seen ten or more times. V and J are TRBV30 and TRBJ1-4; TRBD1 matches at 11 bases. V was pared by 3 bases and J by 8 bases, with 2 bases of the junction left unmatched. Germline CDR1 GTSNPN, CDR2 SVGIG (reference sequence). This CDR3 region has 13 residues. The CDR3 bases are TGTGCCTGGAGGGACAGGGGGCGCGAAAAACTGTTTTTT. This encodes CAWRDRGREKLFF.

The chain has TRBV2 and TRBJ1-1; D is perhaps TRBD1 (6 bases). This CDR3 is 12 amino acids long. V was pared by 4 bases and J by 7 bases, with 10 bases between. Germline V gene data show CDR1 as SNHLY and CDR2 as FYNNEI. In DNA form, the CDR3 reads TGTGCCAGCAGTGGACAGGTTGTTGAAGCTTTCTTT. It specifies CASSGQVVEAFF.

This clonotype was recorded a few times. V gene TRBV20-1 combines with J gene TRBJ2-1; maybe TRBD2 (5 bases). Germline V gene lookup returns CDR1 DFQATT and CDR2 SNEGSKA (reference sequence). The CDR3 loop spans 15 amino acids. Trimming removed 3 bases from V and 0 bases from J, with 12 bases in between. The CDR3 protein is CSARFYTSSYNEQFF. CDR3 nucleotides: TGCAGTGCTAGGTTTTATACTAGCTCCTACAATGAGCAGTTCTTC.

There are a few counts of this clonotype. This chain connects TRBV2 to TRBJ2-3; 9 bases line up with TRBD1. The CDR3 extends over 15 amino acids. Trimming removed 7 bases from V and 3 bases from J; junction bases left unmatched: 8. CDR1 is SNHLY, CDR2 FYNNEI, per germline. CDR3 bases: TGTGCCAGCACCCTCATGGACAGGGGAACAGATACGCAGTATTTT. Amino acids: CASTLMDRGTDTQYF.

This chain links TRBV28 with TRBJ2-7; a weak D match, TRBD1 (5 bases). This CDR3 is 16 amino acids long. In germline, CDR1 is MDHEN, CDR2 SYDVKM. The V gene lost 5 bases and the J gene lost 0 bases, with 17 bases spanning the gap. The CDR3 nucleotides read TGTGCCAGCAGTCCTAGTCCCGCCAGGGTCTCCTACGAGCAGTACTTC. Translating gives CASSPSPARVSYEQYF.

This clonotype was picked up many times. V usage is TRBV29-1 and J usage is TRBJ1-1; no firm D call. V was clipped by 1 base and J by 4 bases, with 16 bases between them. Germline loops: CDR1 SQVTM, CDR2 ANQGSEA. This CDR3 has 15 amino acids. CDR3 in amino acids: CSVEGSEGYGTEAFF. CDR3 bases: TGCAGCGTTGAAGGTTCGGAGGGTTACGGCACTGAAGCTTTCTTT.

This clonotype occurred many times. The chain has TRBV7-2 and TRBJ1-2, with 7 bases that match TRBD1. Germline assignment: CDR1 SGHTA and CDR2 FQGNSA. This CDR3 region has 14 residues. With 4 bases clipped from V and 4 bases from J, the junction kept 6 bases outside the gene matches. This chain's CDR3 is CASSSRQGSYGYTF. CDR3 nucleotide sequence: TGTGCCAGCAGCTCCAGACAGGGTAGCTATGGCTACACCTTC.

The chain uses TRBV21-1 and TRBJ1-5. TRBV21-1 is a recognized pseudogene. This CDR3 spans 13 amino acids. The CDR3 coding sequence is TGTGCCAGCAACGAATATAGCAATCAGCCCCAGCATTTT. Protein: CASNEYSNQPQHF.

This chain links TRBV20-1 with TRBJ2-1; unclear D gene. Germline values: CDR1 DFQATT, CDR2 SNEGSKA (reference sequence). The CDR3 is 17 residues long. With 2 bases removed from V and 0 bases from J, the gap between germline ends came to 17 bases. The DNA for the CDR3 is TGCAGTGCTAGACCCTGGGAAGCACTGAGCTCCTACAATGAGCAGTTCTTC. This codes for CSARPWEALSSYNEQFF.

This sequence joins TRBV3-1 and TRBJ2-7; 9 nucleotides match TRBD1. J lost 7 bases, V lost 4 bases, and 11 bases had no gene match. CDR3 length equals 15 residues. Germline V lookup: CDR1 LGHDT, CDR2 YNNKEL (reference sequence). In DNA, the CDR3 is TGTGCCAGCAGCCCGTCGGACAGGGGCCTTTGGGAGCAGTACTTC. This codes for CASSPSDRGLWEQYF.

This clonotype turned up a few times. The genes are TRBV3-1 and TRBJ2-7; D not certain. The CDR3 has 14 amino acids. The germline V gene has CDR1 LGHDT and CDR2 YNNKEL (reference sequence). V was cut by 0 bases and J by 6 bases, with 12 bases left in between. The CDR3: CASSQDINLSEQYF. The CDR3 nucleotides are TGTGCCAGCAGCCAAGATATTAACCTTAGCGAGCAGTACTTC.

This clonotype appeared many times. This chain links TRBV2 with TRBJ2-2; D remains ambiguous. Deletions cut 6 bases from V and 4 bases from J, with 3 bases between. Germline CDR1 SNHLY, CDR2 FYNNEI. The CDR3 spans 11 residues. In DNA form, the CDR3 reads TGTGCCAGCAGAGCCACCGGGGAGCTGTTTTTT. Protein product: CASRATGELFF.

This clonotype was seen repeatedly, ten times or more. The V call is TRBV18, the J call TRBJ2-3, with 8 bases aligning to TRBD2. Germline V lookup: CDR1 KGHSH, CDR2 LQKENI. There are 16 residues in the CDR3. Germline trimming cut 2 bases from V and 1 base from J; bases unmatched to any gene: 5. The CDR3 region is CASSPEREWGTDTQYF. CDR3 bases: TGTGCCAGCTCACCAGAGCGGGAGTGGGGCACAGATACGCAGTATTTT. Together with reference TRBV18 and TRBJ2-3, the CDR3 gives the full variable domain: NAGVMQNPRHLVRRRGQEARLRCSPMKGHSHVYWYRQLPEEGLKFMVYLQKENIIDESGMPKERFSAEFPKEGPSILRIQQVVRGDSAAYFCASSPEREWGTDTQYFGPGTRLTVL.